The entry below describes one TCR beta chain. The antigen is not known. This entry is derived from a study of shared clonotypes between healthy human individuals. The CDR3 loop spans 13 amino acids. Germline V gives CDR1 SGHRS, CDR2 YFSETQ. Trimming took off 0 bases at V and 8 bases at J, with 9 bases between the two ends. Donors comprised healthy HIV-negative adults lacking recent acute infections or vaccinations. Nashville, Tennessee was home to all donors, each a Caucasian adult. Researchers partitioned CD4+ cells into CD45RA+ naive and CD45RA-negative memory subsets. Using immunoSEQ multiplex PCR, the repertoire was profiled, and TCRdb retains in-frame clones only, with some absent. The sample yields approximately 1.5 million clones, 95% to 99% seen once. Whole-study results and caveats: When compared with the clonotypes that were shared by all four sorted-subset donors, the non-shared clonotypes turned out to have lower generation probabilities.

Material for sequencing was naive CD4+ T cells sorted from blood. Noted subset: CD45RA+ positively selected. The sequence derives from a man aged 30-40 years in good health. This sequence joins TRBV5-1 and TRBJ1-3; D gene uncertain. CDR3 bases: TGCGCCAGCAGCTTGGATGGTGATTACACCATATATTTT. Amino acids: CASSLDGDYTIYF.